This passage covers 14 T cell receptor beta chains from one sample sequenced in a study of T cells after yellow fever vaccination. TCRdb re-derived calls from the 5' RACE reads in MiXCR, one entry per CDR3 protein. The table includes tens of thousands of distinct CDR3 sequences, around 7% detected once. The starting material was CD8+ T cells sorted from PBMCs, obtained on the day of the yellow fever booster vaccination. Receptor source: a man between 25 and 39 years old who received the YFV17D yellow fever vaccine.

This clonotype has a handful of counts. This chain uses TRBV4-2 with TRBJ1-1; D call uncertain. Looked up from germline, CDR1 is LGHNA and CDR2 is YNFKEQ. The CDR3 is made up of 13 amino acids. Between the trimmed V and J ends, which lost 0 bases and 7 bases, there was a span of 9 bases. The CDR3 DNA sequence: TGTGCCAGCAGCCAAGATCCTGTAGGTGAAGCTTTCTTT. It is translated as CASSQDPVGEAFF.

This clonotype was seen ten or more times. V gene TRBV4-1 combines with J gene TRBJ2-1; 13 bases are shared with TRBD2. The CDR3 runs to 16 residues. Unmatched junction bases numbered 4, after V lost 4 bases and J lost 4 bases. Germline loops: CDR1 MGHRA, CDR2 YSYEKL. The CDR3 sequence is CASSPGTSGVYNEQFF. The CDR3 nucleotides are TGCGCCAGCAGCCCGGGGACTAGCGGGGTTTACAATGAGCAGTTCTTC.

This clonotype came up a few times. V gene TRBV20-1 combines with J gene TRBJ2-7; no definite D call. Trimming cost V 3 bases and J 6 bases, with 24 bases left between them. Germline V gene sequence: CDR1 DFQATT, CDR2 SNEGSKA (reference sequence). The CDR3 loop spans 16 amino acids. The CDR3 DNA reads TGCAGTGCTAGTTCTCCCTCGAGGACCCACCTCTCCGAGCAGTACTTC. Amino acids: CSASSPSRTHLSEQYF.

This clonotype occurred a few times. This sequence joins TRBV7-8 and TRBJ2-7; TRBD1 matches at 7 bases. Looked up from germline, CDR1 is SGHVS and CDR2 is FQNEAQ. V gave up 1 base and J gave up 2 bases; unmatched junction bases: 5. The CDR3 sequence is 15 residues long. This CDR3 is CASSLVTGDTYEQYF. Written as DNA, the CDR3 is TGTGCCAGCAGCTTAGTTACAGGGGATACCTACGAGCAGTACTTC.

This clonotype was picked up a small number of times. The CDR3 DNA reads as TGTGCCACCATCTCGCAGGGCAATGAGCAGTTCTTC. Translation gives CATISQGNEQFF. The chain has TRBV15 and TRBJ2-1; TRBD1 might be the D (5 bases). V lost 7 bases, J lost 6 bases, and 10 bases lay in between. This CDR3 contains 12 residues. The germline CDR1 and CDR2 sequences are LNHNV and YYDKDF (reference sequence). Complete variable domain (other parts from reference TRBV15 and TRBJ2-1): DAMVIQNPRYQVTQFGKPVTLSCSQTLNHNVMYWYQQKSSQAPKLLFHYYDKDFNNEADTPDNFQSRRPNTSFCFLDIRSPGLGDTAMYLCATISQGNEQFFGPGTRLTVL.

The rearrangement uses TRBV7-9 and TRBJ2-7; D is perhaps TRBD1 (6 bases). Germline CDR1 reads SEHNR; CDR2 reads FQNEAQ (reference sequence). The length of the CDR3 is 14 residues. V was cut by 2 bases and J by 0 bases, with 8 bases left in between. CDR3 nucleotides: TGTGCCAGCAGCTTACCAGGGGCCTCCTACGAGCAGTACTTC. This translates into CASSLPGASYEQYF.

The V call is TRBV20-1, the J call TRBJ2-2, with 8 bases identical to TRBD2. Germline lookup yields CDR1 DFQATT and CDR2 SNEGSKA (reference sequence). Trimming removed 5 bases from V and 6 bases from J; junction bases left unmatched: 8. The length of the CDR3 is 14 residues. The CDR3 DNA is TGCAGTGCTGCGGGACTAGTGGGGGCCGGGGAGCTGTTTTTT. Translation gives CSAAGLVGAGELFF.

The V and J genes are TRBV28 and TRBJ2-5, with D hard to call. Germline assignment: CDR1 MDHEN and CDR2 SYDVKM. The V and J ends lost 1 base and 1 base respectively, with 10 bases between them. The CDR3 extends over 15 amino acids. DNA of the CDR3: TGTGCCAGCAGTTTATTGTGGCAAGGCCAAGAGACCCAGTACTTC. The encoded protein is CASSLLWQGQETQYF.

The chain uses TRBV20-1 and TRBJ1-2, with D unresolved. Trimming cost V 4 bases and J 4 bases, with 13 bases left between them. This CDR3 is 13 amino acids long. The germline V gene has CDR1 DFQATT and CDR2 SNEGSKA (reference sequence). The CDR3 nucleotides are TGCAGTGCTAAGCCCCTCAATGGCTATGGCTACACCTTC. This gives the protein CSAKPLNGYGYTF.

The chain combines TRBV12-3 or TRBV12-4 with TRBJ2-2; the match to TRBD1 covers 7 bases. Trimming cost V 6 bases and J 1 base; bases outside gene matches: 8. The CDR3 sequence is 16 residues long. In DNA, the CDR3 is TGTGCCAGCAGCACCACAGGGGATCAGAACACCGGGGAGCTGTTTTTT. It codes for CASSTTGDQNTGELFF.

The V call is TRBV6-2 or TRBV6-3, the J call TRBJ2-5; D is possibly TRBD1 or TRBD2 (5 bases each). Germline V CDR1 and CDR2: MNHEY, SVGEGT. The CDR3 spans 13 residues. V lost 5 bases to trimming and J lost 5 bases, with 12 bases between them. The CDR3 loop is CASSGDLGETQYF. The CDR3 DNA reads as TGTGCCAGCAGTGGGGACCTTGGGGAGACCCAGTACTTC.

The chain uses TRBV6-5 and TRBJ2-7, with D hard to call. The CDR3 length is 18 residues. V gave up 4 bases and J gave up 0 bases, with 22 bases separating them. Germline V CDR1 and CDR2: MNHEY, SVGAGI. The CDR3 protein is CASSSRAAKTPISYEQYF. The CDR3 DNA follows: TGTGCCAGCAGTTCCCGGGCAGCCAAAACACCAATCTCCTACGAGCAGTACTTC.

This clonotype appeared many times. V gene TRBV20-1 combines with J gene TRBJ2-1, with TRBD2 matching 9 bases. After removal of 0 bases from V and 6 bases from J, the junction contained 9 bases not matched to a gene. Germline V CDR1 and CDR2: DFQATT, SNEGSKA (reference sequence). The CDR3 has 16 residues. CDR3 region: CSARDGQGTSRNEQFF. CDR3 coding DNA: TGCAGTGCTAGAGATGGGCAGGGGACTAGCCGCAATGAGCAGTTCTTC.

The chain couples TRBV24-1 to TRBJ2-3; 7 bases agree with TRBD1. The J segment lost 6 bases and the V segment lost 7 bases, leaving 6 bases of the junction unmatched. CDR1 KGHDR and CDR2 SFDVKD come from the germline V gene. The CDR3 has 13 residues. CDR3 residues: CATSQTGSDTQYF. The CDR3 nucleotides read TGTGCCACCAGCCAGACAGGGTCCGATACGCAGTATTTT.